The 27 T cell receptor beta chains given below trace back to one sample, sequenced in a study of regulatory T cells in long-lasting Graves disease. Time point meaning: newly diagnosed GD, antithyroid drugs for less than 3 months. From RNA extracted from PBMCs, the TCR library was made. With iRepertoire HTBI primers and Arm-PCR of CDR3 regions, TCR beta libraries were built. TCRdb independently ran MiXCR on the multiplex PCR reads; one entry per CDR3 protein. In the table there are approximately 470,000 distinct CDR3 sequences, 15% to 20% of which are singletons. The sample was also linked to a second study, of T cells in Graves' hyperthyroidism and ophthalmopathy.

This specimen was peripheral blood mononuclear cells (PBMCs), taken at new diagnosis, from a patient treated with antithyroid drugs. Receptor source: a man in his forties with Graves disease.

This clonotype was counted between two and nine times. The chain employs TRBV6-1 and TRBJ2-5; 12 positions agree with TRBD2. There are 14 residues in the CDR3. The trim removed 6 bases at V and 5 bases at J, leaving 4 bases unmatched. Germline V gene sequence: CDR1 MNHNS, CDR2 SASEGT. For the CDR3, the DNA is TGTGCCAGCAGGACTAGCGGGAGTGCTGAGACCCAGTACTTC. Translating it yields CASRTSGSAETQYF.

The rearrangement links TRBV5-6 to TRBJ2-7; maybe TRBD2 (5 bases). This CDR3 has 12 amino acids. The germline V and J ends were trimmed by 2 bases and 5 bases, with 8 bases remaining between them. Germline CDR1 and CDR2: SGHDT and YYEEEE. In DNA form, the CDR3 reads TGTGCCAGCAGCTTCAGAGGGCACGAGCAGTACTTC. Translated: CASSFRGHEQYF.

This clonotype was detected many times. Here the CDR3 reads CASSLSRAAYNEQFF. CDR3 in DNA: TGTGCCAGCAGCTTAAGCCGGGCAGCCTACAATGAGCAGTTCTTC. The V call is TRBV7-3, the J call TRBJ2-1; D unresolved. The V and J ends lost 1 base and 2 bases respectively, with 9 bases between them. The germline V gene encodes CDR1 SGHTA and CDR2 FQGTGA. This CDR3 is 15 amino acids long.

The chain carries TRBV5-1 and TRBJ1-3; tentative D call: TRBD1 (5 bases). The CDR3 is made up of 16 amino acids. V lost 0 bases to trimming and J lost 6 bases, with 16 bases between them. CDR1 is SGHRS and CDR2 is YFSETQ in the germline V gene. CDR3 amino acids: CASSLAGAAFQNTIYF. CDR3 nucleotide sequence: TGCGCCAGCAGCTTGGCCGGGGCCGCTTTCCAAAACACCATATATTTT.

This clonotype was detected only a few times. The V and J genes are TRBV12-3 or TRBV12-4 and TRBJ1-2; no definite D call. The V and J ends lost 5 bases and 3 bases respectively, with 7 bases between them. The CDR3 is made up of 12 amino acids. This CDR3 is CASSPFHYGYTF. The CDR3 DNA sequence: TGTGCCAGCAGTCCCTTCCACTATGGCTACACCTTC.

Of note for this clonotype: Just one base apart from a much larger clone, this may be a read error. This CDR3 is CAWSVSQGAYERYF. The CDR3 DNA reads as TGTGCCTGGAGTGTAAGTCAGGGCGCCTACGAGCGGTACTTC. This chain uses TRBV30 with TRBJ2-7, with D perhaps TRBD1 (5 bases). Germline values: CDR1 GTSNPN, CDR2 SVGIG (reference sequence). The CDR3 covers 14 residues.

This clonotype appeared a few times. The conserved phenylalanine or tryptophan normally closing the CDR3 is absent here, so this likely arose from a read error. The chain recombines TRBV7-2 with TRBJ2-7, with 9 bases identical to TRBD2. With 11 bases clipped from V and 4 bases from J, the junction kept 18 bases outside the gene matches. CDR3 length: 16 amino acids. Germline assignment: CDR1 SGHTA and CDR2 FQGNSA. CDR3 nucleotides: TGTGCCTCGAACAGGGGTGATGCGGGAGGGGTATACGAGCAGTACCTC. Amino acids: CASNRGDAGGVYEQYL.

The chain recombines TRBV24-1 with TRBJ2-1; D may be TRBD1 or TRBD2 (5 bases each). Trimming took off 0 bases at V and 9 bases at J, with 5 bases between the two ends. The CDR3 length is 12 residues. Germline CDR1 reads KGHDR; CDR2 reads SFDVKD. The CDR3 region has the DNA TGTGCCACCAGTGATTTGGGGGGTGAGCAGTTCTTC. It codes for CATSDLGGEQFF.

This clonotype was picked up many times. The chain joins TRBV7-9 to TRBJ2-1; 7 nucleotides align to TRBD1. With 1 base clipped from V and 6 bases from J, the junction kept 9 bases outside the gene matches. Germline CDR1 is SEHNR and CDR2 is FQNEAQ (reference sequence). This CDR3 is built from 16 residues. This CDR3 reads CASSLGGTVLPNEQFF. The DNA for the CDR3 is TGTGCCAGCAGCTTAGGAGGGACAGTGCTTCCCAATGAGCAGTTCTTC.

This clonotype showed up many times. This sequence joins TRBV28 and TRBJ2-5; TRBD2 matches at 7 bases. The germline V gene encodes CDR1 MDHEN and CDR2 SYDVKM. V was pared by 4 bases and J by 3 bases, with 5 bases of the junction left unmatched. This CDR3 has 14 amino acids. The DNA of the CDR3 is TGTGCCAGCAGTTCTGGGCGGGGGAAAGAGACCCAGTACTTC. Its protein is CASSSGRGKETQYF. The variable domain in full, with the rest retrieved from reference TRBV28 and TRBJ2-5, is DVKVTQSSRYLVKRTGEKVFLECVQDMDHENMFWYRQDPGLGLRLIYFSYDVKMKEKGDIPEGYSVSREKKERFSLILESASTNQTSMYLCASSSGRGKETQYFGPGTRLLVL.

A few counts support this clonotype. The V and J genes are TRBV2 and TRBJ2-7; TRBD2 matches at 7 bases. J was trimmed by 9 bases and V by 2 bases; bases with no gene match: 4. Germline V lookup: CDR1 SNHLY, CDR2 FYNNEI. This CDR3 spans 12 amino acids. This chain's CDR3 is CASSEFPGGQYF. As DNA, the CDR3 is TGTGCCAGCAGTGAATTCCCGGGGGGGCAGTACTTC.

This clonotype was seen at least ten times. This rearrangement joins TRBV28 to TRBJ2-3; 12 bases agree with TRBD1. The CDR3 extends over 14 amino acids. The V and J ends lost 4 bases and 5 bases, in that order; junction bases with no gene match: 1. Per germline, CDR1 MDHEN and CDR2 SYDVKM. In DNA form, the CDR3 reads TGTGCCAGCAGTTGGGACAGGGGGCAAGATACGCAGTATTTT. This translates into CASSWDRGQDTQYF.

The chain carries TRBV2 and TRBJ2-3; 11 nucleotides line up with TRBD2. Trimming took 5 bases from V and 4 from J; bases not matched to a gene: 8. The germline V gene has CDR1 SNHLY and CDR2 FYNNEI. The CDR3 is made up of 16 amino acids. The CDR3 DNA sequence: TGTGCCAGCAGTTTATTAGCGGGAGGGCCCTCAGATACGCAGTATTTT. Translating it yields CASSLLAGGPSDTQYF.

J is TRBJ1-5 and V is TRBV7-8, with D unresolved. Trimming shortened V by 5 bases and J by 6 bases, and 8 bases separated the two germline ends. The CDR3 length is 12 residues. The germline V gene encodes CDR1 SGHVS and CDR2 FQNEAQ. This chain's CDR3 is CASSRSSQPQHF. As DNA, the CDR3 is TGTGCCAGCAGCCGATCTAGTCAGCCCCAGCATTTT. The whole variable domain, filled in from reference TRBV7-8 and TRBJ1-5, reads GAGVSQSPRYKVAKRGQDVALRCDPISGHVSLFWYQQALGQGPEFLTYFQNEAQLDKSGLPSDRFFAERPEGSVSTLKIQRTQQEDSAVYLCASSRSSQPQHFGDGTRLSIL.

This clonotype was seen at least ten times. The chain recombines TRBV20-1 with TRBJ2-7, with unresolved D. The CDR3 consists of 14 residues. Trimming took 0 bases from V and 3 from J, leaving 12 bases between them. Per the germline V gene, CDR1 is DFQATT and CDR2 is SNEGSKA (reference sequence). CDR3: CSARDRALGYEQYF. DNA for the CDR3: TGCAGTGCTAGAGATCGGGCGCTTGGCTACGAGCAGTACTTC.

This clonotype was seen at least ten times. This sequence joins TRBV27 and TRBJ2-1, with TRBD1 matching 7 bases. Germline CDR1 reads MNHEY; CDR2 reads SMNVEV (reference sequence). The CDR3 is 15 amino acids. V shed 4 bases, J shed 9 bases, and the junction held 12 bases outside the gene matches. For the CDR3, the DNA is TGTGCCAGCAGTTCGAACAGGGGACGTGGTGTTGAGCAGTTCTTC. Its translation: CASSSNRGRGVEQFF.

In this sample, this clonotype turned up many times. V usage is TRBV3-1 and J usage is TRBJ1-3, with D perhaps matching TRBD1 (6 bases). The germline gives CDR1 LGHDT, CDR2 YNNKEL (reference sequence). The CDR3 spans 14 residues. Trimming took off 1 base at V and 8 bases at J, with 12 bases between the two ends. CDR3 sequence: CASSQGRGSDTIYF. The CDR3 DNA follows: TGTGCCAGCAGCCAAGGCAGGGGTAGTGACACCATATATTTT.

Many counts were recorded for this clonotype. The genes are TRBV20-1 and TRBJ2-5; 14 bases map to TRBD2. Germline values: CDR1 DFQATT, CDR2 SNEGSKA (reference sequence). The CDR3 length is 17 residues. V shed 6 bases and J 4 bases; nucleotides not matched to a gene: 13. CDR3 in DNA: TGCAGTGCCCCCCTCGGGACTAGCGGGAGTTGGCGAGAGACCCAGTACTTC. Its translation is CSAPLGTSGSWRETQYF.

Notes on this clonotype: This sequence may be a read error, since a much larger clone differs from it by one base. The rearrangement links TRBV20-1 to TRBJ2-7; D is uncertain. From germline, CDR1 is DFQATT and CDR2 SNEGSKA (reference sequence). Trimming left V 0 bases short and J 7 bases short, with 16 bases between. The CDR3 runs 14 residues. In nucleotides, the CDR3 is TGCAGTGCTAGAGAGGGCGCCCCCTACAATGAGCAGTACTTC. Protein product: CSAREGAPYNEQYF.

This clonotype was counted many times. V gene TRBV28 combines with J gene TRBJ2-2, with a tentative D call TRBD2 (6 bases). This CDR3 contains 16 residues. V was cut by 0 bases and J by 8 bases, with 16 bases left in between. CDR1 MDHEN and CDR2 SYDVKM come from the germline V gene. The CDR3 reads CASSLWALTRSGELFF. The CDR3 region has the DNA TGTGCCAGCAGTTTATGGGCTTTGACTAGATCTGGGGAGCTGTTTTTT.

This clonotype was counted many times. The V and J genes are TRBV12-3 or TRBV12-4 and TRBJ2-1; tentative D call: TRBD1 (5 bases). The CDR3 is 18 amino acids. With 1 base removed from V and 8 bases from J, the gap between germline ends came to 24 bases. CDR3 sequence: CASSLGQRRTHPSDEQFF. The CDR3 DNA is TGTGCCAGCAGTTTAGGACAGCGCCGGACCCACCCTTCGGATGAGCAGTTCTTC.

This clonotype was observed many times. This chain uses TRBV20-1 with TRBJ2-1, with D possibly being TRBD2 (6 bases). Trimming pared 0 bases from V and 9 bases from J, leaving 24 bases between. The V gene's germline CDR1 is DFQATT and CDR2 SNEGSKA (reference sequence). The CDR3 has 17 amino acids. DNA for the CDR3: TGCAGTGCTAGAGATGGGGGTAGGCGGGGCGGGAAGGTTGAGCAGTTCTTC. Residues: CSARDGGRRGGKVEQFF.

The rearrangement uses TRBV6-1 and TRBJ1-5, with TRBD1 matching over 7 bases. V gave up 4 bases and J gave up 6 bases; unmatched junction bases: 12. Germline CDR1 reads MNHNS; CDR2 reads SASEGT. This CDR3 spans 16 amino acids. CDR3 sequence reads: CASSVSTRGHGQPQHF. In nucleotides, the CDR3 is TGTGCCAGCAGTGTATCGACAAGGGGGCATGGTCAGCCCCAGCATTTT.

This sequence joins TRBV20-1 and TRBJ2-3; 11 nucleotides agree with TRBD2. Per the germline V gene, CDR1 is DFQATT and CDR2 is SNEGSKA (reference sequence). This CDR3 is 15 amino acids long. With 0 bases clipped from V and 6 bases from J, the junction kept 5 bases outside the gene matches. The chain's CDR3 is CSARDRGLAGDTQYF. The DNA for the CDR3 is TGCAGTGCTAGAGATCGCGGACTAGCGGGTGATACGCAGTATTTT.

V usage is TRBV2 and J usage is TRBJ2-3, with 14 bases lining up with TRBD2. CDR1 and CDR2 from the germline V gene are SNHLY and FYNNEI. V shed 4 bases and J 3 bases; nucleotides not matched to a gene: 12. There are 19 residues in the CDR3. The CDR3 DNA is TGTGCCAGCAGTGTATTACGGGGGACTAGCGGGAGTCGGACAGATACGCAGTATTTT. It codes for CASSVLRGTSGSRTDTQYF.

This clonotype was recorded many times. This sequence joins TRBV28 and TRBJ1-3; 7 bases agree with TRBD1. CDR3 length: 16 residues. V lost 4 bases and J lost 3; bases outside the gene matches: 9. The germline CDR1 and CDR2 sequences are MDHEN and SYDVKM. The CDR3, as DNA: TGTGCCAGCAGTTGGGGACAGAAAATATATGGAAACACCATATATTTT. It translates to CASSWGQKIYGNTIYF.

This clonotype has a handful of counts. The chain couples TRBV9 to TRBJ2-1; 7 bases map to TRBD2. This CDR3 has 15 amino acids. The V and J ends lost 2 bases and 8 bases, in that order; junction bases with no gene match: 10. Per the germline V gene, CDR1 is SGDLS and CDR2 is YYNGEE. The CDR3 DNA sequence: TGTGCCAGCAGCGTCATGGCGGGAGAAGTTTATGAGCAGTTCTTC. Its protein product is CASSVMAGEVYEQFF.